The 24 T cell receptor beta chains below all came from one sample that was sequenced in a study of identical twins. Each CDR3 protein is one row after TCRdb ran MiXCR on the 5' RACE reads. The table has around 250,000 distinct CDR3 sequences, roughly an eighth seen once. In addition, the sample was reused for a study of yellow fever vaccine responses in identical twins.

The sequenced material came from memory (CD45RO+) T cells sorted from blood. All receptors come from a woman aged 18-29 years in good health.

The chain recombines TRBV6-4 with TRBJ2-6, with 12 bases aligning to TRBD1. The germline gives CDR1 MRHNA, CDR2 SNTAGT. The CDR3 spans 16 residues. The junction had 4 bases not matched to a gene; V was cut back by 10 bases and J by 0 bases. CDR3 sequence: CATGTGGGSGANVLTF. The CDR3 coding sequence is TGTGCCACCGGGACAGGGGGCGGCTCTGGGGCCAACGTCCTGACTTTC.

Many counts were recorded for this clonotype. The chain uses TRBV7-6 and TRBJ2-2, with D perhaps TRBD2 (6 bases). The CDR3 totals 14 residues. In germline, CDR1 is SGHVS, CDR2 FNYEAQ. V lost 4 bases and J 1 base, leaving 7 bases between the germline ends. CDR3 sequence (DNA): TGTGCCAGCAGCTCGGGACTGAACACCGGGGAGCTGTTTTTT. Translating gives CASSSGLNTGELFF. The full variable domain, in which reference TRBV7-6 and TRBJ2-2 provide the parts outside the CDR3, is GAGVSQSPRYKVTKRGQDVALRCDPISGHVSLYWYRQALGQGPEFLTYFNYEAQQDKSGLPNDRFSAERPEGSISTLTIQRTEQRDSAMYRCASSSGLNTGELFFGEGSRLTVL.

The CDR3 DNA sequence: TGTGCCAGCAGCCAAGATGATAGGGGGCAAGAGACCCAGTACTTC. Protein: CASSQDDRGQETQYF. The V and J genes are TRBV3-1 and TRBJ2-5; D is possibly TRBD1 (6 bases). Germline V gene lookup returns CDR1 LGHDT and CDR2 YNNKEL (reference sequence). CDR3 length equals 15 residues. V was shortened by 0 bases and J by 2 bases, with 10 bases between the two germline ends.

The chain links TRBV5-4 to TRBJ2-2; either TRBD1 or TRBD2 may supply D (5 bases each). This CDR3 has 15 residues. V gave up 3 bases and J gave up 5 bases, with 14 bases separating them. In germline, CDR1 is SGHNT, CDR2 YYREEE (reference sequence). The CDR3 nucleotides are TGTGCCAGCAGCTCCGGGACCCCGGGGACCGGGGAGCTGTTTTTT. Its translation is CASSSGTPGTGELFF.

Details on this clonotype: The junction departs from the called germline gene at one end, perhaps through a read error. The CDR3 region is CASSGGPGDTQCF. The DNA for the CDR3 is TGTGCCAGCAGTGGGGGTCCGGGAGATACGCAGTGTTTT. The V and J genes are TRBV2 and TRBJ2-3; the D gene is possibly TRBD2 (6 bases). The CDR3 is made up of 13 amino acids. Germline CDR1 is SNHLY and CDR2 is FYNNEI.

This clonotype was observed at least ten times. The V and J genes are TRBV28 and TRBJ2-7; no clear D gene. Trimming removed 5 bases at V and 7 bases at J, with 9 bases between. The CDR3 length is 11 residues. Germline loops: CDR1 MDHEN, CDR2 SYDVKM. The chain's CDR3 is CASSLTREQYF. DNA of the CDR3: TGTGCCAGCAGTCTTACCCGGGAGCAGTACTTC. The entire variable domain, with the rest obtained from reference TRBV28 and TRBJ2-7, is as follows: DVKVTQSSRYLVKRTGEKVFLECVQDMDHENMFWYRQDPGLGLRLIYFSYDVKMKEKGDIPEGYSVSREKKERFSLILESASTNQTSMYLCASSLTREQYFGPGTRLTVT.

The rearrangement uses TRBV5-1 and TRBJ1-1, with D perhaps matching TRBD1 (6 bases). The CDR3 has 13 amino acids. CDR1 is SGHRS, CDR2 YFSETQ, per germline. V was pared by 5 bases and J by 4 bases, with 12 bases between. The CDR3 loop reads CASRVGGSTEAFF. CDR3 coding DNA: TGCGCCAGCAGAGTAGGGGGTAGCACTGAAGCTTTCTTT.

The sample holds a few counts of this clonotype. The chain is built from TRBV5-8 and TRBJ2-5, with D unclear. This CDR3 region has 15 residues. Germline V gives CDR1 SGHTS, CDR2 YDEGEE. The ends were cut back, 0 bases at V and 1 base at J, with 10 bases in the middle. CDR3 protein: CASSLAGPIQETQYF. The CDR3 nucleotides are TGTGCCAGCAGCTTGGCCGGACCGATCCAAGAGACCCAGTACTTC.

The genes are TRBV29-1 and TRBJ2-7, with D perhaps given as TRBD1 or TRBD2 (5 bases each). The germline V gene encodes CDR1 SQVTM and CDR2 ANQGSEA. The CDR3 extends over 13 amino acids. V was pared by 5 bases and J by 3 bases, with 14 bases between. In DNA, the CDR3 is TGCAGCGTTCGGCGTGGGGGTGGCTACGAGCAGTACTTC. It encodes CSVRRGGGYEQYF.

The rearrangement uses TRBV7-9 and TRBJ2-5; D possibly matches TRBD1 or TRBD2 (5 bases each). The CDR3 consists of 14 residues. Germline CDR1 is SEHNR and CDR2 is FQNEAQ (reference sequence). Trimming shortened V by 4 bases and J by 4 bases, and 13 bases separated the two germline ends. This chain's CDR3 is CASSYWEGTETQYF. The CDR3 DNA is TGTGCCAGCAGCTACTGGGAAGGGACAGAGACCCAGTACTTC.

V gene TRBV2 combines with J gene TRBJ2-1, with 9 nucleotides matching TRBD2. There are 15 residues in the CDR3. CDR1 is SNHLY, CDR2 FYNNEI, per germline. Trimming at V came to 2 bases and at J to 7 bases, leaving 6 bases not matched to a gene. This chain's CDR3 is CASSESGTSMNEQFF. In DNA, the CDR3 is TGTGCCAGCAGTGAATCCGGGACTAGCATGAATGAGCAGTTCTTC.

This chain uses TRBV29-1 with TRBJ1-2; D is unclear. Trimming stripped 8 bases from V and 0 bases from J, with 10 bases between. CDR1 is SQVTM, CDR2 ANQGSEA, per germline. The CDR3 is 12 residues long. In nucleotides, the CDR3 is TGCAGCCACCTGACGCCTAACTATGGCTACACCTTC. It translates to CSHLTPNYGYTF.

This clonotype was picked up a small number of times. The rearrangement joins TRBV5-1 to TRBJ1-1, with 7 positions matching TRBD1. The CDR3 has 15 residues. Germline CDR1 reads SGHRS; CDR2 reads YFSETQ. The junction had 7 bases not matched to a gene; V was cut back by 4 bases and J by 1 base. CDR3 sequence: CASSNGQEGNTEAFF. CDR3 sequence (DNA): TGCGCCAGCAGCAACGGACAGGAGGGGAACACTGAAGCTTTCTTT.

This clonotype was found a few times. The chain recombines TRBV20-1 with TRBJ2-3; 9 bases map to TRBD2. This CDR3 contains 17 residues. The germline gives CDR1 DFQATT, CDR2 SNEGSKA (reference sequence). The V and J ends lost 0 bases and 10 bases, in that order; junction bases with no gene match: 17. The CDR3 sequence: CSARDLKTSGGIMAQYF. CDR3 coding DNA: TGCAGTGCTAGAGATCTGAAGACTAGCGGAGGGATCATGGCGCAGTATTTT.

This clonotype was found a few times. V and J are TRBV7-2 and TRBJ2-7, with D perhaps given as TRBD1 or TRBD2 (5 bases each). In germline, CDR1 is SGHTA, CDR2 FQGNSA. Trimming left V 1 base short and J 2 bases short, with 15 bases between. The CDR3 has 16 amino acids. The CDR3 region has the DNA TGTGCCAGCAGCTTAGAGCGGTCAGGGCCACCCTACGAGCAGTACTTC. Its protein is CASSLERSGPPYEQYF.

The CDR3 reads CASSQELAKYNEQFF. CDR3 in DNA: TGTGCCAGCAGCCAAGAGCTAGCTAAATACAATGAGCAGTTCTTC. The chain couples TRBV14 to TRBJ2-1; maybe TRBD2 (5 bases). From germline, CDR1 is SGHDN and CDR2 FVKESK. V shed 0 bases and J shed 4 bases, with 10 bases lying between them. The CDR3 length is 15 residues.

CDR3 DNA: TGCGCCAGCAGCCGGGGTCTCGCGGGGGCTACCACAGATACGCAGTATTTT. This translates into CASSRGLAGATTDTQYF. The V call is TRBV5-1, the J call TRBJ2-3; D might be TRBD2 (7 bases). The CDR3 runs 17 residues. Germline CDR1 reads SGHRS; CDR2 reads YFSETQ. Between the trimmed V and J ends, which lost 4 bases and 2 bases, there was a span of 20 bases. The full variable domain, completed using reference TRBV5-1 and TRBJ2-3, is KAGVTQTPRYLIKTRGQQVTLSCSPISGHRSVSWYQQTPGQGLQFLFEYFSETQRNKGNFPGRFSGRQFSNSRSEMNVSTLELGDSALYLCASSRGLAGATTDTQYFGPGTRLTVL.

This chain links TRBV20-1 with TRBJ2-3, with D tentatively TRBD2 (6 bases). CDR3 size: 15 residues. The V end was cut by 3 bases, the J end by 0 bases, with 13 bases between. CDR1 and CDR2 from the germline V gene are DFQATT and SNEGSKA (reference sequence). The CDR3: CSASLSGGSTDTQYF. DNA for the CDR3: TGCAGTGCTAGTCTTAGCGGAGGAAGCACAGATACGCAGTATTTT.

The genes are TRBV2 and TRBJ2-3; D not certain. This CDR3 has 14 amino acids. Germline V gene lookup returns CDR1 SNHLY and CDR2 FYNNEI. Trimming removed 6 bases from V and 4 bases from J, with 14 bases in between. CDR3 region: CASSFSRPPDTQYF. The CDR3 nucleotides read TGTGCCAGCAGCTTCTCGCGCCCCCCAGATACGCAGTATTTT.

Many counts were recorded for this clonotype. The chain employs TRBV4-1 and TRBJ2-5; no definite D call. Germline V gene sequence: CDR1 MGHRA, CDR2 YSYEKL. The CDR3 is 13 amino acids. Between the trimmed V and J ends, which lost 1 base and 2 bases, there was a span of 5 bases. The CDR3 region is CASSQGIQETQYF. The CDR3 region has the DNA TGCGCCAGCAGCCAAGGTATACAAGAGACCCAGTACTTC.

This clonotype appeared a few times. The gene calls are TRBV6-2 or TRBV6-3 and TRBJ2-2; TRBD2 might be the D (6 bases). Germline CDR1 and CDR2: MNHEY and SVGEGT. The CDR3 contains 14 residues. V was clipped by 9 bases and J by 2 bases, with 13 bases between them. CDR3 bases: TGTGCCAGTTGCCGCGGGATAAACACCGGGGAGCTGTTTTTT. Its protein product is CASCRGINTGELFF.

This clonotype was picked up many times. Written as DNA, the CDR3 is TGTGCCAGCACCCTTGGATGGGGAGCCGGGGAGCTGTTTTTT. Translating it yields CASTLGWGAGELFF. The chain couples TRBV12-3 or TRBV12-4 to TRBJ2-2, with D possibly matching TRBD2 (5 bases). Trimming took off 7 bases at V and 6 bases at J, with 15 bases between the two ends. The CDR3 runs to 14 residues.

The chain joins TRBV20-1 to TRBJ2-3, with TRBD2 matching 9 bases. The CDR3 length is 14 residues. CDR1 is DFQATT and CDR2 is SNEGSKA in the germline V gene (reference sequence). With 4 bases clipped from V and 3 bases from J, the junction kept 5 bases outside the gene matches. Here the CDR3 DNA reads TGCAGTGCTATCCGTCTAGCGGGGACAGATACGCAGTATTTT. Translation gives CSAIRLAGTDTQYF.

This clonotype was found a few times. V and J are TRBV11-2 and TRBJ2-7, with D maybe TRBD1 (5 bases). Germline V gene data show CDR1 as SGHAT and CDR2 as FQNNGV. This CDR3 comprises 13 residues. Deletions cut 5 bases from V and 0 bases from J, with 8 bases between. The CDR3 spells CASSQDSSYEQYF. The CDR3 coding sequence is TGTGCCAGCAGCCAAGACAGCTCCTACGAGCAGTACTTC.